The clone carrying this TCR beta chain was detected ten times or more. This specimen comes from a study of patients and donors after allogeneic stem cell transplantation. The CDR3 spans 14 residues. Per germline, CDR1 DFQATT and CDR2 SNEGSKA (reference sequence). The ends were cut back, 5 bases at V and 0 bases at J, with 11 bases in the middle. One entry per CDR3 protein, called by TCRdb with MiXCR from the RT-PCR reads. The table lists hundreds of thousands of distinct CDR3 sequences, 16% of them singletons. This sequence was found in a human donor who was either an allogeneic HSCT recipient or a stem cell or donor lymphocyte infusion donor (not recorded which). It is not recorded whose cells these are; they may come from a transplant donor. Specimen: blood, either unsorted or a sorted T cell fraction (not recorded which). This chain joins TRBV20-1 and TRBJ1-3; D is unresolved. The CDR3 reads CSALDIISGNTIYF. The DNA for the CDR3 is TGCAGTGCTCTAGACATAATCTCTGGAAACACCATATATTTT.